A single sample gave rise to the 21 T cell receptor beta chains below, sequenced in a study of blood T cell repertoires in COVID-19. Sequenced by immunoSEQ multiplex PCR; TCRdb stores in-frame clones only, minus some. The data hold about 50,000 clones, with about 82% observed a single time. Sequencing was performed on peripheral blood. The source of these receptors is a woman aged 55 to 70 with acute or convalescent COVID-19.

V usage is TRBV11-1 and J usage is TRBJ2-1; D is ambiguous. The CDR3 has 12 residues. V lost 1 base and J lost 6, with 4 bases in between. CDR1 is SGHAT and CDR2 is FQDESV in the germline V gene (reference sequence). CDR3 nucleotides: TGTGCCAGCAGCTTAGACTTCAATGAGCAGTTCTTC. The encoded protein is CASSLDFNEQFF.

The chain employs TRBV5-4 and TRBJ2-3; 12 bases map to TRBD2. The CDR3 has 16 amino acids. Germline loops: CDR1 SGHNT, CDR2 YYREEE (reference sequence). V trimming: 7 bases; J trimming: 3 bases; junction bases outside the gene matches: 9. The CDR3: CASGAPTSGRTDTQYF. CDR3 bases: TGTGCCAGCGGCGCCCCGACTAGCGGGAGAACAGATACGCAGTATTTT.

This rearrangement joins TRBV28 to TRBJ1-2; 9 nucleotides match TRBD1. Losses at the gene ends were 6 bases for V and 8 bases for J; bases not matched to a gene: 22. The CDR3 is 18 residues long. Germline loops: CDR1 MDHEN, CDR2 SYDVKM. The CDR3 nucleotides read TGTGCCAGCAGCTTGGCCGGGGGGACAGGGCTTGCCCTTGCAGGCTACACCTTC. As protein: CASSLAGGTGLALAGYTF.

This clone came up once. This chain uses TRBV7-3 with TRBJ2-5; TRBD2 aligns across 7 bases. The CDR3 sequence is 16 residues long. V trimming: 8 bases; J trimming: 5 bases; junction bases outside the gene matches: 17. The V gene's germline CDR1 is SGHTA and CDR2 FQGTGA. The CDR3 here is CASALGGGTEGETQYF. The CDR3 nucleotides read TGTGCCAGCGCCTTGGGCGGGGGAACGGAGGGGGAGACCCAGTACTTC.

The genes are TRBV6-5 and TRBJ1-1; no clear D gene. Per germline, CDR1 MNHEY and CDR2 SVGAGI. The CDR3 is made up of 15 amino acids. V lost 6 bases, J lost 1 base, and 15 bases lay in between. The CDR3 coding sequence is TGTGCCAGCAGGCAAGACGTCACGGGGAACACTGAAGCTTTCTTT. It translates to CASRQDVTGNTEAFF.

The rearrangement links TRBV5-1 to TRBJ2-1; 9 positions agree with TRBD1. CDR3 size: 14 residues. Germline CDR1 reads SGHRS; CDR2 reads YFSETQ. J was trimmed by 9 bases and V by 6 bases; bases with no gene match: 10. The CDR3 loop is CASNVGGQGSEQFF. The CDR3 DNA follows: TGCGCCAGCAACGTGGGGGGACAGGGTAGTGAGCAGTTCTTC.

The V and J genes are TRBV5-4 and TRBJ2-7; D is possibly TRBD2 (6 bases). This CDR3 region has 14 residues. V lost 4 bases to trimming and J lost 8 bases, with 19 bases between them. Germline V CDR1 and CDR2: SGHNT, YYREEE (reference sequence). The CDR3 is CASSPSRGGDKQYF. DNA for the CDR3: TGTGCCAGCAGCCCCTCGCGTGGAGGGGATAAGCAGTACTTC.

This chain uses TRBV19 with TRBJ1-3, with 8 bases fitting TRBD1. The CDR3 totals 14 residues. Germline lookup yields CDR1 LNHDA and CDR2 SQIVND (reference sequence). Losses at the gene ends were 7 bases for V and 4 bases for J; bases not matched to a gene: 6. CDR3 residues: CASTLTGVGNTIYF. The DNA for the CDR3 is TGTGCCAGTACCCTGACAGGGGTCGGAAACACCATATATTTT.

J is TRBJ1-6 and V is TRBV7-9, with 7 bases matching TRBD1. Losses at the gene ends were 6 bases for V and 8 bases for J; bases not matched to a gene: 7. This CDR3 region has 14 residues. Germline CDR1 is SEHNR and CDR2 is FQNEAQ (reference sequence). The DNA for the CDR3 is TGTGCCAGCAGTTCCGGGACAGCCCATTCACCCCTCCACTTT. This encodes CASSSGTAHSPLHF.

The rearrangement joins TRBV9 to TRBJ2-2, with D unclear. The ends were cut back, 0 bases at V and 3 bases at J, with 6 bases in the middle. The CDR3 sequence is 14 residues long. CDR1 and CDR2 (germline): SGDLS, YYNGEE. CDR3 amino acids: CASSVARYTGELFF. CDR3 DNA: TGTGCCAGCAGCGTAGCTAGATACACCGGGGAGCTGTTTTTT.

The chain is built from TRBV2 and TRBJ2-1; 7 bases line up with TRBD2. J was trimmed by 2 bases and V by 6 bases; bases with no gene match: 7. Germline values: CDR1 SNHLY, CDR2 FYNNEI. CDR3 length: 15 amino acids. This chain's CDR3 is CASSTRTRPYNEQFF. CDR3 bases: TGTGCCAGCAGCACCAGGACTAGGCCCTACAATGAGCAGTTCTTC.

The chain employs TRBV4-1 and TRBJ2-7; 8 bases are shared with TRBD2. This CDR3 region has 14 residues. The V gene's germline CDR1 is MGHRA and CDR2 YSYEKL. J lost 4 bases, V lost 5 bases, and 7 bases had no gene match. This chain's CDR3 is CASSVWTSKYEQYF. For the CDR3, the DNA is TGCGCCAGCAGCGTCTGGACTAGCAAGTACGAGCAGTACTTC.

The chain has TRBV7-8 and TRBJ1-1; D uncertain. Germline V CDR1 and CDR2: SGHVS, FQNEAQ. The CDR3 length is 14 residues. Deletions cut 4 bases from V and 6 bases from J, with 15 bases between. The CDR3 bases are TGTGCCAGCAGCTCCTTACCTGGTGCGGCTGAAGCTTTCTTT. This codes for CASSSLPGAAEAFF. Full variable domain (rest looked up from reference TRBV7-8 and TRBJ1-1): GAGVSQSPRYKVAKRGQDVALRCDPISGHVSLFWYQQALGQGPEFLTYFQNEAQLDKSGLPSDRFFAERPEGSVSTLKIQRTQQEDSAVYLCASSSLPGAAEAFFGQGTRLTVV.

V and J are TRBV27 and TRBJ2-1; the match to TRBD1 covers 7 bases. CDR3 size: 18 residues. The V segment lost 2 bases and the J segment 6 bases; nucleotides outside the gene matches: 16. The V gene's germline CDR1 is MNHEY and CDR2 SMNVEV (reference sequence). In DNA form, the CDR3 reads TGTGCCAGCAGTTTAAGAGGACAGGCTTTTCTAGGGGGCAATGAGCAGTTCTTC. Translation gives CASSLRGQAFLGGNEQFF.

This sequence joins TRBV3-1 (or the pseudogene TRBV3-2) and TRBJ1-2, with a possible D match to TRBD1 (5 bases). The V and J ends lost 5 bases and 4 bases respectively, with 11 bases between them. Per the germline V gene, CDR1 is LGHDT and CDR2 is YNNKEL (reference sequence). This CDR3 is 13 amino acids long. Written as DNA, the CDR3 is TGTGCCAGCAGCTCCGGACACCTCTATGGCTACACCTTC. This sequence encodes CASSSGHLYGYTF.

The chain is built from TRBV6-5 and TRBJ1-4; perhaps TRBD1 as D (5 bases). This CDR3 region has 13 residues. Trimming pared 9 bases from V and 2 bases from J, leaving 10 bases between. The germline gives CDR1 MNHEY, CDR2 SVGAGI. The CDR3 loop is CASAGPTNEKLFF. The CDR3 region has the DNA TGTGCCAGTGCGGGACCGACTAATGAAAAACTGTTTTTT.

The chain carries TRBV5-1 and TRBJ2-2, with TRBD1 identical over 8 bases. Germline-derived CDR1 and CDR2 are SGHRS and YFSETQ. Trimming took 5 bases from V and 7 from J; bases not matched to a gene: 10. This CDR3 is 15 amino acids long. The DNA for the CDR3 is TGCGCCAGCAGGGCCCAGGACAGGGTTATCGGGGAGCTGTTTTTT. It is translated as CASRAQDRVIGELFF.

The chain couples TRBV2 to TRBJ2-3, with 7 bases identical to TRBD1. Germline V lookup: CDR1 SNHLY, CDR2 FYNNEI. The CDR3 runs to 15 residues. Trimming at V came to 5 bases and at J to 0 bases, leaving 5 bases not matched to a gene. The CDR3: CASSRTGTSTDTQYF. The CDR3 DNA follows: TGTGCCAGCAGTAGGACAGGCACCAGCACAGATACGCAGTATTTT.

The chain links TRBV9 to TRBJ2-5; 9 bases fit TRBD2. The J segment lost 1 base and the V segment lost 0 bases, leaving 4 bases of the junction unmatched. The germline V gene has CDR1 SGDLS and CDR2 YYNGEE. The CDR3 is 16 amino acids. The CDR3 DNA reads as TGTGCCAGCAGCGTAGGGGTTAGCGGGGGCCAAGAGACCCAGTACTTC. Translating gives CASSVGVSGGQETQYF.

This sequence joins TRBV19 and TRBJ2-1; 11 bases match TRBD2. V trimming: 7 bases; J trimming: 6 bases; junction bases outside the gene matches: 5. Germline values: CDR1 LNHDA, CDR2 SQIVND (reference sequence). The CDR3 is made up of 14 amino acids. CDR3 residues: CASTSSGRTNEQFF. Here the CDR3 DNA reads TGTGCCAGTACCTCTAGCGGGAGGACCAATGAGCAGTTCTTC.

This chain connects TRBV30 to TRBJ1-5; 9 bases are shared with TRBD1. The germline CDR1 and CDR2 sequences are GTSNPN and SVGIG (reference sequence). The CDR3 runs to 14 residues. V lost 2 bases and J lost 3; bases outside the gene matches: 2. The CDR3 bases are TGTGCCTGGAGTTACAGGGGGCTCAATCAGCCCCAGCATTTT. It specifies CAWSYRGLNQPQHF.